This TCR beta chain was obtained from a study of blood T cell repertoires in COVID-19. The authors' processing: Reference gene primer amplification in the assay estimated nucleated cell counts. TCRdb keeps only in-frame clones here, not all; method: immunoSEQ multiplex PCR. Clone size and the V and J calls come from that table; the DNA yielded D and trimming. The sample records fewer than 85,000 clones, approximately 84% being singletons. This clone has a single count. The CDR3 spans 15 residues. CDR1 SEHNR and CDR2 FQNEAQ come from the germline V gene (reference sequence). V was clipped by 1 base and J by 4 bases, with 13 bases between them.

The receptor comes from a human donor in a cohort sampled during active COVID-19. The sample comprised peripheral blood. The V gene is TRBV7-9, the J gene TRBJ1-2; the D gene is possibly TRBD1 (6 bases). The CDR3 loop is CASSLGAGVAYGYTF. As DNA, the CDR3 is TGTGCCAGCAGCTTAGGGGCAGGGGTGGCCTATGGCTACACCTTC.